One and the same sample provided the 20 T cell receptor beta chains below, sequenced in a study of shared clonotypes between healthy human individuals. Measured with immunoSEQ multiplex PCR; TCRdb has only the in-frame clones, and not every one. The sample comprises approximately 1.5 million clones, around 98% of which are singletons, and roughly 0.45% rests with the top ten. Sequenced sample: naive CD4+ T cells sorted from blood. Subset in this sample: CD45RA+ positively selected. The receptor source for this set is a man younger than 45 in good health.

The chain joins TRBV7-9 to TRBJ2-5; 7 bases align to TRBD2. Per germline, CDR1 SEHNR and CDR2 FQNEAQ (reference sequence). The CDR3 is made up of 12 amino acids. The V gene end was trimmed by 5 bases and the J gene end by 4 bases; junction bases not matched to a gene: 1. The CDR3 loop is CASSTGGETQYF. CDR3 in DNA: TGTGCCAGCAGCACGGGAGGAGAGACCCAGTACTTC.

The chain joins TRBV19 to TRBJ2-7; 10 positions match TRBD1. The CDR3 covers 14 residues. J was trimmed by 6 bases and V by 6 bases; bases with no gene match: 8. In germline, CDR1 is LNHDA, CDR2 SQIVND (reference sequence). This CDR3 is CASSAGTGVFEQYF. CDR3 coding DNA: TGTGCCAGTAGCGCCGGGACAGGGGTCTTCGAGCAGTACTTC.

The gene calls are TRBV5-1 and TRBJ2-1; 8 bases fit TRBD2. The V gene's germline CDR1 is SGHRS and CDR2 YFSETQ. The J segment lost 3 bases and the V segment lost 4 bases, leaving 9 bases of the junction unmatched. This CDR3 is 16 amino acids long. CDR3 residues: CASSQGTSVDYNEQFF. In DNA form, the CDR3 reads TGCGCCAGCAGCCAAGGGACTAGTGTAGACTACAATGAGCAGTTCTTC.

The CDR3 coding sequence is TGCGCCAGCAGCTTGGAAGCGGGAGGGAACTACGAGCAGTACTTC. Translated: CASSLEAGGNYEQYF. The chain combines TRBV5-1 with TRBJ2-7; 10 bases are a match to TRBD2. V trimming: 0 bases; J trimming: 3 bases; junction bases outside the gene matches: 3. CDR3 length: 15 amino acids. Germline loops: CDR1 SGHRS, CDR2 YFSETQ.

CDR3 loop: CASSPVGYRVNYGDGYTF. The CDR3 DNA reads as TGTGCCAGCAGCCCAGTGGGGTACAGGGTCAACTACGGGGATGGCTACACCTTC. This chain connects TRBV7-9 to TRBJ1-2; D possibly corresponds to TRBD1 (6 bases). Trimming took off 5 bases at V and 6 bases at J, with 28 bases between the two ends. There are 18 residues in the CDR3. CDR1 and CDR2 (germline): SEHNR, FQNEAQ (reference sequence).

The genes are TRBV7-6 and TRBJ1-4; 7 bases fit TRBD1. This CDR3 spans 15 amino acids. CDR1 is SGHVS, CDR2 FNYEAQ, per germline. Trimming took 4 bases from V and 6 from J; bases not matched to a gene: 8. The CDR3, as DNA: TGTGCCAGCAGCTACACGGGGACAGTGGATGAAAAACTGTTTTTT. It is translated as CASSYTGTVDEKLFF.

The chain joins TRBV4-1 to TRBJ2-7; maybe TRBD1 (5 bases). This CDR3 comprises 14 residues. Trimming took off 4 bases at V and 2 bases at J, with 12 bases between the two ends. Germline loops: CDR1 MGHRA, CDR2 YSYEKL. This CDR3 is CASSPHRNPYEQYF. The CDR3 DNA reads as TGCGCCAGCAGCCCACACAGGAACCCCTACGAGCAGTACTTC.

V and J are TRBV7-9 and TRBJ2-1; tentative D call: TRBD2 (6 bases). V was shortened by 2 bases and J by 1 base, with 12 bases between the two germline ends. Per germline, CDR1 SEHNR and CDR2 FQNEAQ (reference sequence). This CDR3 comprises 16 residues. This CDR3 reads CASSLSLALSYNEQFF. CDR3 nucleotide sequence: TGTGCCAGCAGCTTAAGTCTAGCGCTGTCCTACAATGAGCAGTTCTTC.

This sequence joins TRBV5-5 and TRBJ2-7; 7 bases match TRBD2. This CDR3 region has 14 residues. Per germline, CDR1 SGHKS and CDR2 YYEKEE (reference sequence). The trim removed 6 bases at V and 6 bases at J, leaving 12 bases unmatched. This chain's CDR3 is CASNSGGSIIEQYF. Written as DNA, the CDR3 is TGTGCCAGCAACTCGGGCGGGAGTATTATCGAGCAGTACTTC.

In nucleotides, the CDR3 is TGTGCCAGCAGCTCAACGCCGGCCGAGCAGTACTTC. Translated, it gives CASSSTPAEQYF. The chain combines TRBV5-4 with TRBJ2-7; D not resolved. The ends were cut back, 3 bases at V and 6 bases at J, with 10 bases in the middle. CDR3 length equals 12 residues. Germline V CDR1 and CDR2: SGHNT, YYREEE (reference sequence).

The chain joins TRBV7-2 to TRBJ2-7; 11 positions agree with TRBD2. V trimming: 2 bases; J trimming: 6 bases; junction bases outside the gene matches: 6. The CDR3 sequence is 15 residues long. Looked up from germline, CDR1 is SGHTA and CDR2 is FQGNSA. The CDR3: CASSLYTSGSSEQYF. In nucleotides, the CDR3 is TGTGCCAGCAGCTTATACACTAGCGGGAGTTCCGAGCAGTACTTC.

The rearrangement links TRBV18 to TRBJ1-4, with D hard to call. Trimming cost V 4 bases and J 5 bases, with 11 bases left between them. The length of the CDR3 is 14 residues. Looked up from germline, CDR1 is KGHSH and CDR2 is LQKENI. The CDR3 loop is CASSREGGNEKLFF. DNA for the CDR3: TGTGCCAGCTCACGAGAGGGAGGAAATGAAAAACTGTTTTTT.

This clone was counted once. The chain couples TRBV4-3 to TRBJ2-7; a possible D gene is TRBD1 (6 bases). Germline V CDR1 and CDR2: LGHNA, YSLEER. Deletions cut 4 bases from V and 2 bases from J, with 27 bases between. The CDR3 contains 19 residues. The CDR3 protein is CASSPRVGRGGDLAYEQYF. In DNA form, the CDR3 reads TGCGCCAGCAGCCCAAGAGTGGGCAGGGGTGGGGATCTGGCCTACGAGCAGTACTTC.

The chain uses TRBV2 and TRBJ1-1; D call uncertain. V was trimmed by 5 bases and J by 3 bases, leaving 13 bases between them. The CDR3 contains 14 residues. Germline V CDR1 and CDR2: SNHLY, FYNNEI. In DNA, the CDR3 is TGTGCCAGCAGTAAAGTGGGGAAGGACACTGAAGCTTTCTTT. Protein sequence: CASSKVGKDTEAFF.

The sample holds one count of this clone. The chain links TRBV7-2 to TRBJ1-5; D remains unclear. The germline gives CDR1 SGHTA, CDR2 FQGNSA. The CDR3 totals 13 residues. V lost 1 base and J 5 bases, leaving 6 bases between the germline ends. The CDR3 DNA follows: TGTGCCAGCAGCTTAGTAAGAGATCAGCCCCAGCATTTT. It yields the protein CASSLVRDQPQHF.

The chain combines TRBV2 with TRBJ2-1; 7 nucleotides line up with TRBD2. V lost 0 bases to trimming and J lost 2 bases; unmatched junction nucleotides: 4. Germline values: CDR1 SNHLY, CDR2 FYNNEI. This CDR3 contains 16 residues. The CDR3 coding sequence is TGTGCCAGCAGTGAAGCGGCAGCGGGACCCTACAATGAGCAGTTCTTC. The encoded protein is CASSEAAAGPYNEQFF.

The DNA of the CDR3 is TGTGCCACCGGGACACGTGAGCAGTTCTTC. It is translated as CATGTREQFF. The chain combines TRBV2 with TRBJ2-1; maybe TRBD1 (6 bases). The CDR3 runs 10 residues. The ends were cut back, 10 bases at V and 9 bases at J, with 10 bases in the middle. Germline assignment: CDR1 SNHLY and CDR2 FYNNEI.

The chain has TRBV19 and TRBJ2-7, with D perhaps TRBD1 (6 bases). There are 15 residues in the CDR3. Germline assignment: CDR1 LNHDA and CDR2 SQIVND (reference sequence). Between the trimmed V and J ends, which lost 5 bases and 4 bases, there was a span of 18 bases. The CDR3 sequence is CASSFLGALVYEQYF. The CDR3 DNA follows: TGTGCCAGTAGTTTCCTGGGGGCCCTTGTTTACGAGCAGTACTTC.

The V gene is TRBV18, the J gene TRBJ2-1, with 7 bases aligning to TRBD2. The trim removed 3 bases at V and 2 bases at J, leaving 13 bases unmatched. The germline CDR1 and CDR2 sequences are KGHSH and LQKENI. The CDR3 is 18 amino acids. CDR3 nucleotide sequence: TGTGCCAGCTCACCTCTCCCCGTCGGCGGGAGTGCCTACAATGAGCAGTTCTTC. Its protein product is CASSPLPVGGSAYNEQFF. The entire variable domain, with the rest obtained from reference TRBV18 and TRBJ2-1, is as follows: NAGVMQNPRHLVRRRGQEARLRCSPMKGHSHVYWYRQLPEEGLKFMVYLQKENIIDESGMPKERFSAEFPKEGPSILRIQQVVRGDSAAYFCASSPLPVGGSAYNEQFFGPGTRLTVL.

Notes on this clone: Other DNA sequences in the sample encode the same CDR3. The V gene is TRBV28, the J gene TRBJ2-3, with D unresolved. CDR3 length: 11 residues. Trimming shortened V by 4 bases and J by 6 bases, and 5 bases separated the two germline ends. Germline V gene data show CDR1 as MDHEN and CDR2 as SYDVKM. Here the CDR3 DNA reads TGTGCCAGCAGTTCTCCGGATACGCAGTATTTT. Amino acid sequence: CASSSPDTQYF.